This TCR beta chain was captured by sequencing in a study of cytomegalovirus exposure and HLA in healthy donors. Study-level background: Inside one of the first data releases sat 85 million or so unique TCRs taken from HLA-typed donors.

V was clipped by 5 bases and J by 8 bases, with 12 bases between them. The CDR3 contains 13 residues. Germline V gives CDR1 SEHNR, CDR2 FQNEAQ (reference sequence). The donors (healthy individuals) were bone marrow donors. 60 Vbeta and 13 Jbeta primers were used in PCR. Clones were read by immunoSEQ multiplex PCR, and TCRdb kept only the in-frame ones, dropping some. The sample holds around 100,000 clones, approximately 66% seen once. Broader study findings: Later analysis identified a missense DCLRE1C variant that was linked to TCR beta V- and J-gene trimming. The classifier, whose performance was assessed in both the original and validation cohorts, reportedly diagnosed cytomegalovirus status with high specificity and sensitivity.

This clone occurred a few times. The antigen remains undetermined. This chain links TRBV7-9 with TRBJ1-4; D is undetermined. The clonotype was recovered from a woman aged 50 to 60 in good health and CMV-seronegative. The sequenced sample was PBMCs. CDR3 coding DNA: TGTGCCAGCAGCAAAGGACTGGGGGAAAAACTGTTTTTT. Its translation: CASSKGLGEKLFF.